The next 16 T cell receptor beta chains were all read from a single sample in a study (TCRdb year 2016). Library generation was performed with RT-PCR. TCRdb lists the instrument as Illumina MiSeq. In-frame beta chains were kept once TCRdb had trimmed the public reads at Q25 with fastp and called clones with MiXCR. All rows with the same CDR3 protein become a single entry with the most common DNA and genes. The sample records about 700,000 distinct CDR3 sequences, 14% of which are singletons. Roughly 3.6% of the sample goes to the ten largest clones. The source material was memory CD4+ T cells from blood. The receptors here all came from a female donor in good health, serving as a healthy control.

There are a few counts of this clonotype. The gene calls are TRBV5-1 and TRBJ2-1, with TRBD2 matching over 8 bases. CDR3 length equals 15 residues. The V segment lost 2 bases and the J segment 4 bases; nucleotides outside the gene matches: 5. Germline assignment: CDR1 SGHRS and CDR2 YFSETQ. CDR3 nucleotides: TGCGCCAGCAGCTTTACGGGGGGGCGGTACAATGAGCAGTTCTTC. This gives the protein CASSFTGGRYNEQFF.

As regards this clonotype: A much larger clone lies one base from this, so it may be a read error. V gene TRBV6-6 combines with J gene TRBJ1-4; tentatively, D is TRBD1 (6 bases). This CDR3 contains 13 residues. The V gene lost 7 bases and the J gene lost 5 bases, with 11 bases spanning the gap. Germline assignment: CDR1 MNHNY and CDR2 SVGAGI (reference sequence). As DNA, the CDR3 is TGTGCCAGCACCTACGGACAGAATGAAAAACTGTTTTTT. Amino acid sequence: CASTYGQNEKLFF.

This clonotype was counted a few times. The chain links TRBV7-2 to TRBJ2-7; the match to TRBD2 covers 11 bases. CDR3 length equals 15 residues. The V and J ends lost 2 bases and 5 bases, in that order; junction bases with no gene match: 5. CDR1 SGHTA and CDR2 FQGNSA come from the germline V gene. As DNA, the CDR3 is TGTGCCAGCAGCTTACCGCTAGCGGGAGGAGACGAGCAGTACTTC. Encoded protein: CASSLPLAGGDEQYF.

The chain carries TRBV30 and TRBJ1-2; 8 nucleotides align to TRBD1. Germline V lookup: CDR1 GTSNPN, CDR2 SVGIG (reference sequence). V dropped 5 bases and J dropped 4; count of bases not matched to a gene: 3. The CDR3 length is 12 residues. As DNA, the CDR3 is TGTGCCTGGGACAGGGGCGCCTATGGCTACACCTTC. Its protein is CAWDRGAYGYTF.

This clonotype was counted many times. This chain links TRBV12-3 or TRBV12-4 with TRBJ2-3; D possibly matches TRBD1 or TRBD2 (5 bases each). V shed 1 base and J shed 1 base, with 18 bases lying between them. This CDR3 is built from 18 residues. CDR3 nucleotides: TGTGCCAGCAGTTTAGTGAAAGGGACCTTACGAGGCACAGATACGCAGTATTTT. As protein: CASSLVKGTLRGTDTQYF.

The chain has TRBV25-1 and TRBJ1-2; no definite D call. V was trimmed by 4 bases and J by 6 bases, leaving 15 bases between them. Germline-derived CDR1 and CDR2 are MGHDK and SYGVNS. The CDR3 sequence is 14 residues long. CDR3 nucleotides: TGTGCCAGCAGTGGGGGTCCAACAGAGAATGGCTACACCTTC. Protein sequence: CASSGGPTENGYTF.

This clonotype showed up just a few times. The chain combines TRBV7-9 with TRBJ1-1; TRBD1 aligns across 8 bases. CDR3 length: 16 residues. V gave up 0 bases and J gave up 4 bases; unmatched junction bases: 7. The V gene's germline CDR1 is SEHNR and CDR2 FQNEAQ (reference sequence). CDR3 DNA: TGTGCCAGCAGCTTAGCCCCCGACAGGGGTTTCACTGAAGCTTTCTTT. Protein product: CASSLAPDRGFTEAFF.

The V call is TRBV20-1, the J call TRBJ1-1, with D unclear. The CDR3 runs to 12 residues. Germline assignment: CDR1 DFQATT and CDR2 SNEGSKA (reference sequence). The V end lost 6 bases, the J end lost 1 base, and 9 bases lay between the germline ends. The DNA of the CDR3 is TGCAGTGCCCCCTACACGAACACTGAAGCTTTCTTT. Translating gives CSAPYTNTEAFF.

This clonotype was seen many times. This rearrangement joins TRBV7-3 to TRBJ2-1, with a weak D call TRBD1 (5 bases). The V gene lost 5 bases and the J gene lost 6 bases, with 14 bases spanning the gap. The CDR3 sequence is 14 residues long. Germline CDR1 is SGHTA and CDR2 is FQGTGA. The CDR3 region has the DNA TGTGCCAGCAGCCTCCCGGAAGGGGTCAATGAGCAGTTCTTC. It translates to CASSLPEGVNEQFF. Combining the CDR3 with reference TRBV7-3 and TRBJ2-1 gives the whole variable domain GAGVSQTPSNKVTEKGKYVELRCDPISGHTALYWYRQSLGQGPEFLIYFQGTGAADDSGLPNDRFFAVRPEGSVSTLKIQRTERGDSAVYLCASSLPEGVNEQFFGPGTRLTVL.

The V call is TRBV10-3, the J call TRBJ1-5; D unresolved. CDR3 length: 15 residues. CDR1 ENHRY and CDR2 SYGVKD come from the germline V gene. The V and J ends lost 2 bases and 4 bases respectively, with 12 bases between them. The CDR3 nucleotides are TGTGCCATCAGTGAGAGTAGTTTAGGGAATCAGCCCCAGCATTTT. Translating it yields CAISESSLGNQPQHF.

The genes are TRBV28 and TRBJ1-4, with D possibly TRBD1 on 5 matching bases. This CDR3 spans 14 amino acids. Germline CDR1 is MDHEN and CDR2 is SYDVKM. The V end lost 6 bases, the J end lost 4 bases, and 12 bases lay between the germline ends. The CDR3 loop is CASSRPGNNEKLFF. The CDR3 bases are TGTGCCAGCAGCCGACCAGGGAATAATGAAAAACTGTTTTTT.

This chain connects TRBV27 to TRBJ2-4; 8 nucleotides line up with TRBD1. V lost 9 bases, J lost 8 bases, and 9 bases stayed unmatched. The CDR3 length is 13 residues. Germline CDR1 MNHEY, CDR2 SMNVEV (reference sequence). For the CDR3, the DNA is TGTGCCAGTCGCCAACAGGGGGGCGACATTCAGTACTTC. Translation: CASRQQGGDIQYF.

The V call is TRBV29-1, the J call TRBJ1-5, with no clear D. The germline gives CDR1 SQVTM, CDR2 ANQGSEA. The CDR3 has 11 amino acids. V was clipped by 7 bases and J by 11 bases, with 15 bases between them. The CDR3 sequence: CSGLHGTAQHF. The CDR3, as DNA: TGCAGCGGACTTCACGGCACGGCCCAGCATTTT.

This clonotype was observed a few times. This sequence joins TRBV6-2 or TRBV6-3 and TRBJ2-3; D remains unclear. CDR1 and CDR2 (germline): MNHEY, SVGEGT. The V gene lost 6 bases and the J gene lost 5 bases, with 9 bases spanning the gap. This CDR3 comprises 12 residues. In nucleotides, the CDR3 is TGTGCCAGCAGGACCTCCGTAGATACGCAGTATTTT. Translating it yields CASRTSVDTQYF.

The chain joins TRBV6-2 or TRBV6-3 to TRBJ1-1, with D hard to call. The germline V gene has CDR1 MNHEY and CDR2 SVGEGT. V lost 1 base and J lost 1, with 10 bases in between. This CDR3 region has 15 residues. The CDR3 spells CASSYFGRQNTEAFF. The CDR3 DNA reads as TGTGCCAGCAGTTACTTTGGGCGGCAGAACACTGAAGCTTTCTTT.

The chain joins TRBV7-9 to TRBJ1-1; D not certain. The V gene lost 5 bases and the J gene lost 0 bases, with 7 bases spanning the gap. The CDR3 covers 13 residues. Germline lookup yields CDR1 SEHNR and CDR2 FQNEAQ (reference sequence). CDR3 bases: TGTGCCAGCAGCCGAAACCTGAACACTGAAGCTTTCTTT. Residues: CASSRNLNTEAFF.